This T cell receptor beta chain originates from a study of cytomegalovirus exposure and HLA in healthy donors. Findings and caveats of the study: Reportedly, cytomegalovirus status was diagnosed with high sensitivity and specificity.

V dropped 4 bases and J dropped 2; count of bases not matched to a gene: 10. This CDR3 has 18 residues. The germline V gene has CDR1 LGHNA and CDR2 YSLEER. Assay: immunoSEQ multiplex PCR; the TCRdb copy retains only in-frame clones and omits some. The sample includes fewer than 350,000 clones, 88% of them seen just once. A word on this clone: Its specificity is unknown.

This clonotype was sampled from a woman younger than 35 in good health and CMV-seronegative. Sequencing was carried out using PBMCs. The V call is TRBV4-3, the J call TRBJ2-3; 12 nucleotides agree with TRBD2. DNA of the CDR3: TGCGCCAGCAGCCCGCGGACTAGCGGGAAGGCCTACACAGATACGCAGTATTTT. Translating gives CASSPRTSGKAYTDTQYF.